The clone carrying this T cell receptor beta chain has just a few counts. The target antigen is unknown. This specimen belongs to a study of immune cell composition in non-small cell lung cancer. Overall study results and limits: Dominant in vivo tumour-associated clones were not shown to share tumour-reactive sequences. Squamous carcinomas (approximately 80%) more often had tumour-associated clones >0.5% than adenocarcinomas (around 33%).

Generated by immunoSEQ multiplex PCR, the TCRdb table keeps only in-frame clones and is missing some. This table has approximately 400 clones, 70% to 80% appearing once. Normal lung was sampled as far from the tumour as possible, at least 3 cm. Genomic DNA came from frozen unsorted single-cell suspensions. The source material was non-adjacent lung tissue. The sequence was obtained from a human donor with non-small cell lung cancer.

The DNA for the CDR3 is TGTGCCAGCAGCTTGGACGTCAATGAAAAACTGTTTTTT. As protein: CASSLDVNEKLFF. This sequence joins TRBV7-2 and TRBJ1-4; D remains ambiguous. In germline, CDR1 is SGHTA, CDR2 FQGNSA. CDR3 length equals 13 residues. V was shortened by 3 bases and J by 5 bases, with 7 bases between the two germline ends. Based on the CDR3 plus reference TRBV7-2 and TRBJ1-4, the full variable domain is GAGVSQSPSNKVTEKGKDVELRCDPISGHTALYWYRQSLGQGLEFLIYFQGNSAPDKSGLPSDRFSAERTGGSVSTLTIQRTQQEDSAVYLCASSLDVNEKLFFGSGTQLSVL.